This T cell receptor beta chain was observed in a study of PD-1 blockade in classical Hodgkin lymphoma. V gave up 4 bases and J gave up 4 bases, with 19 bases separating them. There are 16 residues in the CDR3. From germline, CDR1 is LNHDA and CDR2 SQIVND (reference sequence). This clone turned up a few times. Its antigen remains unknown. Assay used: immunoSEQ multiplex PCR; TCRdb lists only in-frame clones, some missing. The sample includes about 50,000 clones, 73% of them seen just once. Exposure to brentuximab vedotin varied, and each patient had relapsed following autologous stem cell transplantation. Broader study findings: Patients excluded were those beginning nivolumab under 1 year after ASCT. Complete responders' baseline diversity resembled that of newly diagnosed patients. Prior therapy or disease activity may underlie the repertoire differences, whose causes remain undefined. Diminished baseline TCR diversity has been reported in newly diagnosed patients relative to healthy donors.

The V call is TRBV19, the J call TRBJ1-2, with D uncertain. The sample in question was peripheral blood mononuclear cells (PBMCs), obtained before the second cycle of nivolumab. The origin of this receptor is a human donor with classical Hodgkin lymphoma. CDR3 sequence reads: CASSSPERTTSYGYTF. CDR3 nucleotides: TGTGCCAGTAGTAGCCCTGAACGGACGACCAGCTATGGCTACACCTTC.